The rows below give T cell receptor beta chains drawn from one sample of a study of T cell responses to AZD1222 COVID-19 vaccine. Data came from immunoSEQ multiplex PCR; TCRdb stores just in-frame clones and leaves some out. The sample includes just over 150,000 clones, approximately 91% of them seen just once. The specimen was peripheral blood, collected after recovery from COVID-19. Receptors were obtained from an adult who had recovered from COVID-19. The CDR3 runs from the conserved cysteine through the conserved F or W. Each record gives: V gene, clone size, D gene, J gene, CDR3 length, CDR3 DNA, CDR3 protein. D genes are given only for firm matches. Clone size, where shown, is once, few, many, or a class for clones that have expanded.

TRBV29-1	.	.	TRBJ1-2	13	TGCAGCGCAGAGATTTGGCACAGTGGGGGCTACACCTTC	CSAEIWHSGGYTF
TRBV5-4	.	.	TRBJ1-2	13	TGTGCCAGCAGCTTGGGGGCAAACTATGGCTACACCTTC	CASSLGANYGYTF
TRBV7-2	once	.	TRBJ1-2	12	TGTGCCAGCAGCTCCGGGACCTATGGCTACACCTTC	CASSSGTYGYTF
TRBV29-1	.	.	TRBJ2-3	15	TGCAGCGTAGGAGGGACAGAGGGGCCGACAGATACGCAGTATTTT	CSVGGTEGPTDTQYF
TRBV6-1	.	.	TRBJ1-2	14	TGTGCCAGCAGTGACCAGAACGGAGGACAGAGGTACACCTTC	CASSDQNGGQRYTF
TRBV5-1	.	.	TRBJ2-3	15	TGCGCCAGCAGCTGGACGGGGACCGCACCCGATACGCAGTATTTT	CASSWTGTAPDTQYF
TRBV14	.	.	TRBJ2-2	15	TGTGCCAGCAGCCAAGATCTAGGGCGGCACGGGGAGCTGTTTTTT	CASSQDLGRHGELFF
TRBV12-3/TRBV12-4	.	.	TRBJ1-2	12	TGTGCCAGCAGTTCTAGGCCCTATGGCTACACCTTC	CASSSRPYGYTF
TRBV20-1	once	.	TRBJ2-1	11	TGCAGTGCGGGATACTACAATGAGCAGTTCTTC	CSAGYYNEQFF
TRBV11-1	few	TRBD1	TRBJ1-1	14	TGTGCCAGCAGCTTCACACAGGGGCCCACTGAAGCTTTCTTT	CASSFTQGPTEAFF
TRBV5-1	few	.	TRBJ2-1	14	TGCGCCAGCAGGCCCAACATCTTGGAAAATGAGCAGTTCTTC	CASRPNILENEQFF
TRBV15	.	TRBD1	TRBJ1-1	17	TGTGCCACCAGCACGTCGACAGGGAAGGTAATGAACACTGAAGCTTTCTTT	CATSTSTGKVMNTEAFF
TRBV7-2	.	.	TRBJ1-6	13	TGTGCCAGCAGCTTAACTCCTAATTCACCCCTCCACTTT	CASSLTPNSPLHF
TRBV11-2	.	TRBD1	TRBJ2-5	14	TGTGCCAGCAGCCCAGGACAGGGGGCAGAGACCCAGTACTTC	CASSPGQGAETQYF
TRBV5-6	.	TRBD2	TRBJ2-1	15	TGTGCCAGCAAACAAGCGGGAGGCCCCGACAATGAGCAGTTCTTC	CASKQAGGPDNEQFF
TRBV7-2	.	TRBD2	TRBJ2-5	15	TGTGCCAGCAGCTTTGGCCGGACTAGCGGCGAGACCCAGTACTTC	CASSFGRTSGETQYF
TRBV19	.	.	TRBJ1-2	12	TGTGCCAGTAGTATAGTGGCAGGCAACTACACCTTC	CASSIVAGNYTF
TRBV28	.	.	TRBJ2-5	12	TGTGCCAGCAGTTTTAATCGACAATCCAAGTACTTC	CASSFNRQSKYF
TRBV2	.	TRBD1	TRBJ2-7	15	TGTGCCAGCAGGGGAGACAGGGGGGGCCCCTACGAGCAGTACTTC	CASRGDRGGPYEQYF
TRBV6-5	.	TRBD1	TRBJ2-1	14	TGTGCCAGCAGTCCTACAGGGGGCCGCAATGAGCAGTTCTTC	CASSPTGGRNEQFF
TRBV19	.	.	TRBJ2-3	12	TGTGCCAGTAGCCGAAGCACAGATACGCAGTATTTT	CASSRSTDTQYF
TRBV7-3	.	.	TRBJ2-2	17	TGTGCCAGCAGCTTATACGGAGACAGACCGAACACCGGGGAGCTGTTTTTT	CASSLYGDRPNTGELFF
TRBV2	.	.	TRBJ1-6	13	TGTGCCAGCCGGACCGACGGCAATTCACCCCTCCACTTT	CASRTDGNSPLHF
TRBV11-3	.	.	TRBJ1-6	13	TGTGCCAGCAGCTTAGGGTATACAGACCCCCTCCACTTT	CASSLGYTDPLHF
TRBV4-1	.	.	TRBJ2-3	18	TGCGCCAGCAGCCAAGGCACACGGCGGCAAGGGGGAACAGATACGCAGTATTTT	CASSQGTRRQGGTDTQYF
TRBV25-1	once	.	TRBJ1-6	15	TGTGCCAGCAGAGACAGGAGCTCCTATAATTCACCCCTCCACTTT	CASRDRSSYNSPLHF
TRBV5-1	.	TRBD1	TRBJ1-1	15	TGCGCCAGCAGAACTCTGACAGGGGGGAACACTGAAGCTTTCTTT	CASRTLTGGNTEAFF
TRBV29-1	.	.	TRBJ2-5	17	TGCAGCGTTGAAGGGAAGGTTGGGAGATTGAAGCGAGGGACCCAGTACTTC	CSVEGKVGRLKRGTQYF
TRBV18	.	.	TRBJ2-7	13	TGTGCCAGCTCACCAGGACAGAGGAACGAGCAGTACTTC	CASSPGQRNEQYF
TRBV19	few	TRBD2	TRBJ2-7	14	TGTGTCTCCACGCGGGGGGAGCCGAACTACGAGCAGTACTTC	CVSTRGEPNYEQYF
TRBV2	.	.	TRBJ2-5	13	TGTGCCAGCAGCTCAGACTTGGGGGAGACCCAGTACTTC	CASSSDLGETQYF
TRBV9	.	.	TRBJ2-7	13	TGTGCCAGCAGCGTAACGGGTGGTTACGAGCAGTACTTC	CASSVTGGYEQYF
TRBV7-6	.	.	TRBJ1-5	15	TGTGCCAGCAGCTTAGGGCCGGCAGCCGGCCAGCCCCAGCATTTT	CASSLGPAAGQPQHF
TRBV3-1/TRBV3-2	.	.	TRBJ2-7	15	TGTGCCAGCAGCCAAGCCCCGGACGGAGCCTACGAGCAGTACTTC	CASSQAPDGAYEQYF
TRBV29-1	.	.	TRBJ1-3	11	TGCAGCGTCGACCTTGGTAACACCATATATTTT	CSVDLGNTIYF
TRBV4-3	.	.	TRBJ1-3	15	TGCGCCAGCACAGTCCAATTCTCCTCTGGAAACACCATATATTTT	CASTVQFSSGNTIYF
TRBV6-5	.	.	TRBJ1-1	13	TGTGCCAGCAGTCCAAGGGGGAGCACTGAAGCTTTCTTT	CASSPRGSTEAFF
TRBV28	.	.	TRBJ1-5	11	TGTGCCAGCAGGAGGGAGCAGCCCCAGCATTTT	CASRREQPQHF
TRBV19	few	.	TRBJ1-5	16	TGTGCCAGTACCCCGGCCGGGCGGTGGGGAAATCAGCCCCAGCATTTT	CASTPAGRWGNQPQHF
TRBV20-1	.	.	TRBJ2-1	15	TGCAGTGCTAGTTGGGGGAGGTCCCCTCGAGATGAGCAGTTCTTC	CSASWGRSPRDEQFF
TRBV2	.	.	TRBJ2-1	16	TGTGCCAGCAGTCGACGCCGCGGGACCACCTACAATGAGCAGTTCTTC	CASSRRRGTTYNEQFF
TRBV7-8	.	TRBD2	TRBJ2-7	15	TGTGCCAGCAGCCTCGGGGGGGACACATCCTACGAGCAGTACTTC	CASSLGGDTSYEQYF
TRBV29-1	.	TRBD1	TRBJ1-2	13	TGCAGCGTTGCCCCGGGACAGGGGTATGGCTACACCTTC	CSVAPGQGYGYTF
TRBV2	.	.	TRBJ1-5	15	TGTGCCAGCAGTGCAAACTTCGGGAAATATCAGCCCCAGCATTTT	CASSANFGKYQPQHF
TRBV29-1	.	TRBD1	TRBJ1-1	13	TGCAGCACCCGGACAGGGGAGAACACTGAAGCTTTCTTT	CSTRTGENTEAFF
TRBV6-2/TRBV6-3	.	TRBD2	TRBJ2-3	15	TGTGCCAGCAGTTACGAGCGGGGGGGGACAGATACGCAGTATTTT	CASSYERGGTDTQYF
TRBV5-1	.	.	TRBJ2-2	14	TGCGCCAGCAGCCAGGGATCGGGCACCGGGGAGCTGTTTTTT	CASSQGSGTGELFF
TRBV7-2	.	TRBD1	TRBJ2-3	16	TGTGCCAGCAGCGGCCGACAGGGGGCGAGCACAGATACGCAGTATTTT	CASSGRQGASTDTQYF
TRBV5-1	.	TRBD1	TRBJ2-4	13	TGCGCCAGCGGGACAGGGGAATCAAACATTCAGTACTTC	CASGTGESNIQYF
TRBV9	.	TRBD2	TRBJ2-1	16	TGTGCCAGCAGCGTATCTGAGCGGGGGGGCAGAAATGAGCAGTTCTTC	CASSVSERGGRNEQFF
TRBV29-1	.	TRBD2	TRBJ2-5	18	TGCAGCGTTGAAGATCGAAGGGAAGCGGGAGTTTGGAAAGAGACCCAGTACTTC	CSVEDRREAGVWKETQYF